This T cell receptor beta chain emerged from a study of technical replicates of blood from four donors. This clone was seen only once. Trimming pared 3 bases from V and 1 base from J, leaving 15 bases between. This CDR3 has 16 amino acids. The germline gives CDR1 SGHDT, CDR2 YYEEEE. The assay was immunoSEQ multiplex PCR, and TCRdb's table has in-frame clones only and misses some. This sample has 13,000 or so clones, with about 86% found just once. The sample comprised PBMCs. The TCR comes from a human donor in good health. The V call is TRBV5-6, the J call TRBJ2-3; D is ambiguous. Here the CDR3 reads CASSSLMEWGTDTQYF. In DNA, the CDR3 is TGTGCCAGCAGCTCGCTAATGGAGTGGGGCACAGATACGCAGTATTTT.